The 17 T cell receptor beta chains presented below share a single source sample, sequenced in a study of cytomegalovirus exposure and HLA in healthy donors. The PCR ran on 60 Vbeta and 13 Jbeta primers. Sequenced by immunoSEQ multiplex PCR; TCRdb stores in-frame clones only, minus some. The table shows 95,000 to 150,000 clones, with over 60% occurring only once. Sequencing was performed on PBMCs. The receptors stem from a man aged 60-69 years in good health and CMV-seropositive.

This chain connects TRBV18 to TRBJ1-6; maybe TRBD1 (5 bases). Trimming shortened V by 1 base and J by 5 bases, and 12 bases separated the two germline ends. Germline V lookup: CDR1 KGHSH, CDR2 LQKENI. This CDR3 is built from 16 residues. CDR3 loop: CASSPLGGVDNSPLHF. The CDR3 DNA is TGTGCCAGCTCACCACTCGGGGGGGTGGATAATTCACCCCTCCACTTT.

V and J are TRBV4-1 and TRBJ1-2; the match to TRBD1 covers 7 bases. This CDR3 has 16 amino acids. V shed 1 base, J shed 2 bases, and the junction held 7 bases outside the gene matches. Germline V gene sequence: CDR1 MGHRA, CDR2 YSYEKL. The CDR3 sequence: CASSQARTGPNYGYTF. Here the CDR3 DNA reads TGCGCCAGCAGCCAAGCGAGGACAGGTCCCAACTATGGCTACACCTTC.

This chain links TRBV6-5 with TRBJ1-2, with D unclear. Between the trimmed V and J ends, which lost 0 bases and 6 bases, there was a span of 11 bases. The CDR3 has 14 amino acids. Germline V gene sequence: CDR1 MNHEY, CDR2 SVGAGI. The CDR3 region has the DNA TGTGCCAGCAGTTACTCTACTAGCCTAGATGGCTACACCTTC. It specifies CASSYSTSLDGYTF.

The chain carries TRBV27 and TRBJ2-3, with TRBD1 matching 7 bases. Per the germline V gene, CDR1 is MNHEY and CDR2 is SMNVEV (reference sequence). V shed 7 bases, J shed 4 bases, and the junction held 8 bases outside the gene matches. The CDR3 is 14 amino acids. The CDR3 reads CASKGQGVSDTQYF. In nucleotides, the CDR3 is TGTGCCAGCAAAGGGCAGGGGGTTTCAGATACGCAGTATTTT.

This chain links TRBV5-1 with TRBJ2-4, with D hard to call. The CDR3 spans 14 residues. V was shortened by 2 bases and J by 5 bases, with 11 bases between the two germline ends. Germline CDR1 and CDR2: SGHRS and YFSETQ. CDR3 in amino acids: CASSFTATENIQYF. The CDR3 nucleotides are TGCGCCAGCAGCTTTACAGCTACCGAAAACATTCAGTACTTC.

This clone has at least ten counts. The chain has TRBV5-1 and TRBJ2-3; 9 bases fit TRBD2. CDR1 is SGHRS, CDR2 YFSETQ, per germline. The CDR3 contains 16 residues. V shed 0 bases and J 2 bases; nucleotides not matched to a gene: 4. The CDR3 reads CASSLAGTSITDTQYF. The CDR3 DNA reads TGCGCCAGCAGCTTGGCCGGGACTAGCATCACAGATACGCAGTATTTT. The variable domain in full, with the rest retrieved from reference TRBV5-1 and TRBJ2-3, is KAGVTQTPRYLIKTRGQQVTLSCSPISGHRSVSWYQQTPGQGLQFLFEYFSETQRNKGNFPGRFSGRQFSNSRSEMNVSTLELGDSALYLCASSLAGTSITDTQYFGPGTRLTVL.

The rearrangement joins TRBV29-1 to TRBJ2-5; D uncertain. V was cut by 4 bases and J by 1 base, with 7 bases left in between. Germline-derived CDR1 and CDR2 are SQVTM and ANQGSEA. This CDR3 region has 12 residues. The CDR3 region has the DNA TGCAGCGTTGGACACCTCCAAGAGACCCAGTACTTC. Protein sequence: CSVGHLQETQYF.

The chain combines TRBV6-5 with TRBJ2-2, with D uncertain. Germline V CDR1 and CDR2: MNHEY, SVGAGI. Trimming cost V 6 bases and J 5 bases, with 16 bases left between them. CDR3 size: 15 residues. CDR3 coding DNA: TGTGCCAGCAGGCGACCAGGCAGATCTACCGGGGAGCTGTTTTTT. This translates into CASRRPGRSTGELFF.

The chain couples TRBV30 to TRBJ2-3, with D perhaps TRBD2 (5 bases). Trimming shortened V by 2 bases and J by 9 bases, and 12 bases separated the two germline ends. CDR1 GTSNPN and CDR2 SVGIG come from the germline V gene (reference sequence). The CDR3 covers 12 residues. CDR3 coding DNA: TGTGCCTGGAGTCCGAGTAGCGACACGCAGTATTTT. Its protein product is CAWSPSSDTQYF.

The chain carries TRBV23-1 and TRBJ2-1, with TRBD1 matching 7 bases. TRBV23-1 is identified as an open reading frame with a role that is uncertain. With V trimmed by 5 bases and J by 0 bases, 7 bases remained unmatched. The CDR3 loop spans 16 amino acids. The CDR3 is CASSGPGQSSYNEQFF. In nucleotides, the CDR3 is TGCGCCAGCAGTGGTCCGGGACAGAGCTCCTACAATGAGCAGTTCTTC.

This clone was detected a few times. CDR3: CASSAGQGLGAGELFF. CDR3 nucleotides: TGTGCCAGCAGCGCAGGACAGGGGTTGGGCGCCGGGGAGCTGTTTTTT. The genes are TRBV9 and TRBJ2-2; 9 nucleotides align to TRBD1. V dropped 3 bases and J dropped 6; count of bases not matched to a gene: 9. Looked up from germline, CDR1 is SGDLS and CDR2 is YYNGEE. The CDR3 runs 16 residues.

CDR3 sequence reads: CASSVGPSTSGGAHEQYF. The CDR3 DNA sequence: TGTGCCAGCAGCGTAGGTCCCTCCACTAGCGGGGGGGCACACGAGCAGTACTTC. V is TRBV9 and J is TRBJ2-7; TRBD2 aligns across 13 bases. The CDR3 is made up of 18 amino acids. V lost 0 bases, J lost 5 bases, and 11 bases stayed unmatched. Germline loops: CDR1 SGDLS, CDR2 YYNGEE.

This sequence joins TRBV5-6 and TRBJ2-5; TRBD1 matches 9 bases. This CDR3 is built from 15 residues. The junction had 9 bases not matched to a gene; V was cut back by 4 bases and J by 5 bases. Germline V gives CDR1 SGHDT, CDR2 YYEEEE. CDR3 sequence: CASSRGGTGLETQYF. CDR3 DNA sequence: TGTGCCAGCAGCCGAGGCGGGACAGGGTTGGAGACCCAGTACTTC.

The chain carries TRBV7-3 and TRBJ2-2; D unresolved. The V end lost 4 bases, the J end lost 7 bases, and 16 bases lay between the germline ends. The CDR3 consists of 15 residues. Per germline, CDR1 SGHTA and CDR2 FQGTGA. CDR3 in amino acids: CASSSTRLSSGELFF. DNA of the CDR3: TGTGCCAGCAGCTCCACCCGTCTTAGCAGCGGGGAGCTGTTTTTT.

For this clone: Other DNA sequences from this sample encode an identical CDR3 as well. The CDR3 protein is CASSLGGVGNQPQHF. DNA of the CDR3: TGCGCCAGCAGCTTGGGGGGAGTAGGAAATCAGCCCCAGCATTTT. The genes are TRBV5-1 and TRBJ1-5, with unresolved D. Germline V CDR1 and CDR2: SGHRS, YFSETQ. The CDR3 contains 15 residues. With 0 bases removed from V and 4 bases from J, the gap between germline ends came to 11 bases. Filled out from reference TRBV5-1 and TRBJ1-5, the complete variable domain reads KAGVTQTPRYLIKTRGQQVTLSCSPISGHRSVSWYQQTPGQGLQFLFEYFSETQRNKGNFPGRFSGRQFSNSRSEMNVSTLELGDSALYLCASSLGGVGNQPQHFGDGTRLSIL.

This clone was detected only a few times. The chain couples TRBV6-5 to TRBJ1-3; no definite D call. Between the trimmed V and J ends, which lost 7 bases and 4 bases, there was a span of 14 bases. The CDR3 is 14 amino acids. CDR1 and CDR2 from the germline V gene are MNHEY and SVGAGI. CDR3 residues: CASTLSPRGNTIYF. For the CDR3, the DNA is TGTGCCAGCACCTTGAGCCCCCGAGGAAACACCATATATTTT.

This clone turned up a few times. The chain combines TRBV9 with TRBJ1-1, with TRBD1 identical over 7 bases. J was trimmed by 1 base and V by 2 bases; bases with no gene match: 2. The CDR3 is 14 amino acids. Looked up from germline, CDR1 is SGDLS and CDR2 is YYNGEE. CDR3 DNA sequence: TGTGCCAGCAGCGTGACAGGGCAGAACACTGAAGCTTTCTTT. Protein product: CASSVTGQNTEAFF.